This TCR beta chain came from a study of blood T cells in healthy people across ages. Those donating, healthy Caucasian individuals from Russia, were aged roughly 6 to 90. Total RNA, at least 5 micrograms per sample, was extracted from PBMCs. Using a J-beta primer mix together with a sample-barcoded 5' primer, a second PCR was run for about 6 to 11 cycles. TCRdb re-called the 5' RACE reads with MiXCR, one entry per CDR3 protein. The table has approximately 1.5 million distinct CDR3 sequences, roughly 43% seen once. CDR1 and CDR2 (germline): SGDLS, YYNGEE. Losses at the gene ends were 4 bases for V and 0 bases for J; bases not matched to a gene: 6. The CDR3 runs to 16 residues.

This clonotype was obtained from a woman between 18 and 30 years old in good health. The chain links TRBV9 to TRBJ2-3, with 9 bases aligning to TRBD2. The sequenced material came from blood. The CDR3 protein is CASSIQAGGSTDTQYF. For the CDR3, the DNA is TGTGCCAGCAGCATCCAAGCGGGGGGTAGCACAGATACGCAGTATTTT. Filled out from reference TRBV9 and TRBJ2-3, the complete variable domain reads DSGVTQTPKHLITATGQRVTLRCSPRSGDLSVYWYQQSLDQGLQFLIQYYNGEERAKGNILERFSAQQFPDLHSELNLSSLELGDSALYFCASSIQAGGSTDTQYFGPGTRLTVL.